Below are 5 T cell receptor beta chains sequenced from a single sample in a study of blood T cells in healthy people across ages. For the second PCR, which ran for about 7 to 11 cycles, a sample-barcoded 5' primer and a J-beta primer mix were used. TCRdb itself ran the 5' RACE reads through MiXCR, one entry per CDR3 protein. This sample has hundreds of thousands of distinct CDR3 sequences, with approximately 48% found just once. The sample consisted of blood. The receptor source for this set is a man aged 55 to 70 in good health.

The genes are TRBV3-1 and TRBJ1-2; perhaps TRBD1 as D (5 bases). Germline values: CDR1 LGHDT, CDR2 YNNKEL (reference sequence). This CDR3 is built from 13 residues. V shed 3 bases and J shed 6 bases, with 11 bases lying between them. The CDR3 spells CASSQPGGNGYTF. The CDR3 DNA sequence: TGTGCCAGCAGCCAGCCGGGGGGGAATGGCTACACCTTC.

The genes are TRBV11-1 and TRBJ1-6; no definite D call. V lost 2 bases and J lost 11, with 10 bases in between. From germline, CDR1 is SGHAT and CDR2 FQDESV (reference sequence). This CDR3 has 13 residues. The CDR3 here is CASSLIDLPPLHF. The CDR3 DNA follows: TGTGCCAGCAGCTTAATCGATTTACCACCCCTCCACTTT.

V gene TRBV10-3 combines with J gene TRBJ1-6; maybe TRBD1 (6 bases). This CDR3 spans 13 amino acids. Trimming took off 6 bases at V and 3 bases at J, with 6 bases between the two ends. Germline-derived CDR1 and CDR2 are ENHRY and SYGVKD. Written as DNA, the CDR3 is TGTGCCATCAGACAGGGCTATAATTCACCCCTCCACTTT. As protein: CAIRQGYNSPLHF.

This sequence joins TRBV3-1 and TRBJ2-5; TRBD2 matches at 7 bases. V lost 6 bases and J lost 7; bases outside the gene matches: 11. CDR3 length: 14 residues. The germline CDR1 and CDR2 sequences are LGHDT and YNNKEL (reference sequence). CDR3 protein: CASRGRGPYGTQYF. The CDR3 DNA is TGTGCCAGCAGGGGGAGGGGACCCTACGGGACCCAGTACTTC.

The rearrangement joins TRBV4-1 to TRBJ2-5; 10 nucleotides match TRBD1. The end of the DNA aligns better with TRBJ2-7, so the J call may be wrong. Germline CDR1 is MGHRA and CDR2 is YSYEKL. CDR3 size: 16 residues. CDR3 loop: CASSQNTGTGVSEQYF. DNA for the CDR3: TGCGCCAGCAGCCAAAACACCGGGACAGGGGTGAGCGAGCAGTACTTC.